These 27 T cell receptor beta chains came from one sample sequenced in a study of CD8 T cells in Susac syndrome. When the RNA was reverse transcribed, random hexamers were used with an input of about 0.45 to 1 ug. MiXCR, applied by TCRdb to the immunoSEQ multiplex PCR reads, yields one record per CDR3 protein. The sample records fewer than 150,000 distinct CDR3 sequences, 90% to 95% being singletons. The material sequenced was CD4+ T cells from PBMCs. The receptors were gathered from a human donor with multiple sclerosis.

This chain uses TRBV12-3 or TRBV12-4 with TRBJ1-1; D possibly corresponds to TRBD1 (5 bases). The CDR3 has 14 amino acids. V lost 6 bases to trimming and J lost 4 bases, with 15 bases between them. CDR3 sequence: CASRPRGTGTEAFF. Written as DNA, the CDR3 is TGTGCCAGCAGGCCTAGGGGTACGGGCACTGAAGCTTTCTTT.

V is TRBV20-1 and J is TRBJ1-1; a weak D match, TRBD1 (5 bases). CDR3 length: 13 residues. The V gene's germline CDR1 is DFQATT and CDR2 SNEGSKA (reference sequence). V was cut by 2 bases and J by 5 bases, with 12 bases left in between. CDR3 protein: CSARPPGGTEAFF. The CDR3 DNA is TGCAGTGCTAGACCCCCTGGGGGTACTGAAGCTTTCTTT.

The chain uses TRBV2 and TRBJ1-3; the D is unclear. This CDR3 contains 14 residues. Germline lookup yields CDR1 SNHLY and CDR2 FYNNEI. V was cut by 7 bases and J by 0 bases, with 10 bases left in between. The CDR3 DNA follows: TGTGCCAGCACCAGGACGAGCTCTGGAAACACCATATATTTT. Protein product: CASTRTSSGNTIYF.

The CDR3 here is CASRGDTRGGYTF. In DNA, the CDR3 is TGTGCCAGTAGGGGGGACACGCGCGGTGGCTACACCTTC. This chain links TRBV19 with TRBJ1-2; maybe TRBD1 (6 bases). With 6 bases removed from V and 7 bases from J, the gap between germline ends came to 15 bases. Germline CDR1 LNHDA, CDR2 SQIVND (reference sequence). The CDR3 is 13 residues long.

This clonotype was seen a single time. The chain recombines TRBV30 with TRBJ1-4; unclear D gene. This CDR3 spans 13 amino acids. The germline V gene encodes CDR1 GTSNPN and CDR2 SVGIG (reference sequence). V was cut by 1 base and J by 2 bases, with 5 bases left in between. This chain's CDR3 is CAWSEGTNEKLFF. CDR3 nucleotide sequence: TGTGCCTGGAGTGAGGGTACTAATGAAAAACTGTTTTTT.

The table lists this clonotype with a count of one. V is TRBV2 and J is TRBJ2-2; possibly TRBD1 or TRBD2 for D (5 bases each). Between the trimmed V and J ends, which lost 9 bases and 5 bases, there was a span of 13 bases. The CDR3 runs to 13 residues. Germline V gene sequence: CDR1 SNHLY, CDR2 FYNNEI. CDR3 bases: TGTGCCAGTACGCTCGAGGGGACCGGGGAGCTGTTTTTT. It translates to CASTLEGTGELFF. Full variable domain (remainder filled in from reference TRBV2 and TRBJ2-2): EPEVTQTPSHQVTQMGQEVILRCVPISNHLYFYWYRQILGQKVEFLVSFYNNEISEKSEIFDDQFSVERPDGSNFTLKIRSTKLEDSAMYFCASTLEGTGELFFGEGSRLTVL.

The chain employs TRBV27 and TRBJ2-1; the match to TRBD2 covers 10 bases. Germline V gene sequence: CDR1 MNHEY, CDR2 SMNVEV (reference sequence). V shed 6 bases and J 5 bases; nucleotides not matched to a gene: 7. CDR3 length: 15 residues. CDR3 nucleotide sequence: TGTGCCAGCAGATATAGCGGGGGGATTGACAATGAGCAGTTCTTC. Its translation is CASRYSGGIDNEQFF.

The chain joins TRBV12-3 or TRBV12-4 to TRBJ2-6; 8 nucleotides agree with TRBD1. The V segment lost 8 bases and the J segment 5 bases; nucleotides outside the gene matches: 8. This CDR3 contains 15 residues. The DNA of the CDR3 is TGTGCCAGCGCCGAGACAGGGGAAAGGGCCAACGTCCTGACTTTC. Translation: CASAETGERANVLTF.

The CDR3 here is CATSQGSGNTIYF. CDR3 DNA sequence: TGTGCCACCTCACAGGGATCTGGAAACACCATATATTTT. This chain joins TRBV6-1 and TRBJ1-3; maybe TRBD1 (6 bases). This CDR3 is 13 amino acids long. The germline CDR1 and CDR2 sequences are MNHNS and SASEGT. Trimming took 10 bases from V and 1 from J, leaving 11 bases between them.

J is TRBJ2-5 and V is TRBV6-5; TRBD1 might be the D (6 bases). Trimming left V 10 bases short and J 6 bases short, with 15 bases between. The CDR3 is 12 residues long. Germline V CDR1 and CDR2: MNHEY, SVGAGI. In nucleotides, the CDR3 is TGTGCCATCCAGGGGAGCAGTAAGACCCAGTACTTC. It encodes CAIQGSSKTQYF.

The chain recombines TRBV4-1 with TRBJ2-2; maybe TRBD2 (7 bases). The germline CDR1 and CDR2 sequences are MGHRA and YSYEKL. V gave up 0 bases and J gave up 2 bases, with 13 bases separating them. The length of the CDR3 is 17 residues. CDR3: CASSQDWGGKNTGELFF. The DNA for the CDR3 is TGCGCCAGCAGCCAAGATTGGGGGGGCAAAAACACCGGGGAGCTGTTTTTT.

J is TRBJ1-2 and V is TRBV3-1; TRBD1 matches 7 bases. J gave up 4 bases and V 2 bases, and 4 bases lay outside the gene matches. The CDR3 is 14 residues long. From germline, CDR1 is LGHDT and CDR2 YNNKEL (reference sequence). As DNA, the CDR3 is TGTGCCAGCAGCCAACTGGGACAGATCTATGGCTACACCTTC. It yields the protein CASSQLGQIYGYTF.

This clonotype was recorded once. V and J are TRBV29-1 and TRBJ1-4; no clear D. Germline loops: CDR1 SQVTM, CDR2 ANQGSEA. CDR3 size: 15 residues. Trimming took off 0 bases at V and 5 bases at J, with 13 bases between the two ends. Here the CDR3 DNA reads TGCAGCGTTGAAGACCCCTGGGAGGGAAATGAAAAACTGTTTTTT. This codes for CSVEDPWEGNEKLFF.

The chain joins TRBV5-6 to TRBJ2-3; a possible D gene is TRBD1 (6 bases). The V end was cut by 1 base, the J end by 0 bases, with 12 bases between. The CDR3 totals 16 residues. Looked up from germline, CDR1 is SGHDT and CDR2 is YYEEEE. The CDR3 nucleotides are TGTGCCAGCAGCTTGACAGGGAGAACTAGCACAGATACGCAGTATTTT. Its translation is CASSLTGRTSTDTQYF.

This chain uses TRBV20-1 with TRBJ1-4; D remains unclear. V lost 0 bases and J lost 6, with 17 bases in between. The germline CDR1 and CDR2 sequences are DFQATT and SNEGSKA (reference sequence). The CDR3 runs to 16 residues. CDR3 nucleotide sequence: TGCAGTGCTAGAGATTCCAGGACCCCATATTATGAAAAACTGTTTTTT. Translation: CSARDSRTPYYEKLFF.

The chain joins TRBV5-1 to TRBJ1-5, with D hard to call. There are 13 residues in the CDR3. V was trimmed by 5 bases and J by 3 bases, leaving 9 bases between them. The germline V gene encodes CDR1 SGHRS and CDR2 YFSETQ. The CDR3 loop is CASSLDFNQPQHF. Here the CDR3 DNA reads TGCGCCAGCAGTTTAGACTTCAATCAGCCCCAGCATTTT.

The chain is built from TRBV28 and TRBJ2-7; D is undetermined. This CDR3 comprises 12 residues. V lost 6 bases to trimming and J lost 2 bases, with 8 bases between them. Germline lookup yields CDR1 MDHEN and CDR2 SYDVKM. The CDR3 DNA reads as TGTGCCAGCAGGGACCTCCCCTACGAGCAGTACTTC. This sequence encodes CASRDLPYEQYF.

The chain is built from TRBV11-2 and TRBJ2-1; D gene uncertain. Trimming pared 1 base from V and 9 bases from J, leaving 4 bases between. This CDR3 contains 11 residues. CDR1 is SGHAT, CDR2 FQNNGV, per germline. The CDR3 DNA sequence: TGTGCCAGCAGCTTAGGGGGTGAGCAGTTCTTC. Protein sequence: CASSLGGEQFF.

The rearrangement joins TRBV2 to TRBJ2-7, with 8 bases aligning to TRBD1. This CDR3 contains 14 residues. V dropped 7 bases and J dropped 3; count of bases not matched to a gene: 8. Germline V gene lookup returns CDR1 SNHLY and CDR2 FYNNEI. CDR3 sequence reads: CASIEGQAFYEQYF. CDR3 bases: TGTGCCAGCATAGAGGGACAGGCCTTCTACGAGCAGTACTTC. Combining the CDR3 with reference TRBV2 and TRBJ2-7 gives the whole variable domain EPEVTQTPSHQVTQMGQEVILRCVPISNHLYFYWYRQILGQKVEFLVSFYNNEISEKSEIFDDQFSVERPDGSNFTLKIRSTKLEDSAMYFCASIEGQAFYEQYFGPGTRLTVT.

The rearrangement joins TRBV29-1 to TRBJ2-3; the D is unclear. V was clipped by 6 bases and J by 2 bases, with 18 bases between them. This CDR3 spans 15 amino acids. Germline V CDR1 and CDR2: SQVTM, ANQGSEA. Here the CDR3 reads CSVRALENPTDTQYF. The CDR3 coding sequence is TGCAGCGTGAGAGCTCTTGAAAACCCCACAGATACGCAGTATTTT.

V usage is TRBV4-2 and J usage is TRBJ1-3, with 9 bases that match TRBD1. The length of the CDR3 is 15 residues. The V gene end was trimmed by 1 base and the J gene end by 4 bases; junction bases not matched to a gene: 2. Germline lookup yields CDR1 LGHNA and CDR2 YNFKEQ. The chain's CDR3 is CASSQVDRGGNTIYF. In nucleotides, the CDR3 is TGTGCCAGCAGCCAAGTCGACAGGGGGGGAAACACCATATATTTT.

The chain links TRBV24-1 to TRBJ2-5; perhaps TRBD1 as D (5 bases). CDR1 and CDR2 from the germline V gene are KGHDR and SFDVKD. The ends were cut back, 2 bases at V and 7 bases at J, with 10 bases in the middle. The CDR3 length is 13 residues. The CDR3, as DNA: TGTGCCACCAGTGATTCCAGGGCGGTGACCCAGTACTTC. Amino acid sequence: CATSDSRAVTQYF.

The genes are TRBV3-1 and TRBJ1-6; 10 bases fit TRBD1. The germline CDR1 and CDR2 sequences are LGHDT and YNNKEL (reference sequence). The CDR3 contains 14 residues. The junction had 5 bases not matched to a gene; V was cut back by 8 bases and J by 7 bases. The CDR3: CASGGGQGNSPLHF. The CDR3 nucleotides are TGTGCCAGCGGCGGGGGACAGGGGAATTCACCCCTCCACTTT.

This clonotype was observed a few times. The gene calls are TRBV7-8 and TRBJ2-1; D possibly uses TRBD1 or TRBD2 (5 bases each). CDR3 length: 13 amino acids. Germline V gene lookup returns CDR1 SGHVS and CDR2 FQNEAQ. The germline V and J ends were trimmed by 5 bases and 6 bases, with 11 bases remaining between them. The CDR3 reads CASSLYGGNEQFF. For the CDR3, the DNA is TGTGCCAGCAGCCTCTATGGGGGCAATGAGCAGTTCTTC.

The CDR3 loop reads CAGGQGAGQPQHF. The CDR3 coding sequence is TGTGCCGGGGGACAGGGGGCAGGTCAGCCCCAGCATTTT. The rearrangement links TRBV30 to TRBJ1-5, with 12 bases identical to TRBD1. Germline CDR1 reads GTSNPN; CDR2 reads SVGIG (reference sequence). V lost 8 bases to trimming and J lost 6 bases; unmatched junction nucleotides: 5. CDR3 length equals 13 residues.

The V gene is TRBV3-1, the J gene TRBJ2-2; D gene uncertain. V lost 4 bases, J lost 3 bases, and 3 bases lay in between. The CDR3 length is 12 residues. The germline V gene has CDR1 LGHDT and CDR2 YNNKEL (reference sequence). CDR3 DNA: TGTGCCAGCAGCCCTTACACCGGGGAGCTGTTTTTT. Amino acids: CASSPYTGELFF.

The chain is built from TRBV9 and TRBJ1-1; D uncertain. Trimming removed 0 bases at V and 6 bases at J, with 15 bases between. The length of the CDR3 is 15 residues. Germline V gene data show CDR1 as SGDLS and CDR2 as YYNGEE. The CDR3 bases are TGTGCCAGCAGCGTAGGTTCGACTTCTCGCCCTGAAGCTTTCTTT. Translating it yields CASSVGSTSRPEAFF.